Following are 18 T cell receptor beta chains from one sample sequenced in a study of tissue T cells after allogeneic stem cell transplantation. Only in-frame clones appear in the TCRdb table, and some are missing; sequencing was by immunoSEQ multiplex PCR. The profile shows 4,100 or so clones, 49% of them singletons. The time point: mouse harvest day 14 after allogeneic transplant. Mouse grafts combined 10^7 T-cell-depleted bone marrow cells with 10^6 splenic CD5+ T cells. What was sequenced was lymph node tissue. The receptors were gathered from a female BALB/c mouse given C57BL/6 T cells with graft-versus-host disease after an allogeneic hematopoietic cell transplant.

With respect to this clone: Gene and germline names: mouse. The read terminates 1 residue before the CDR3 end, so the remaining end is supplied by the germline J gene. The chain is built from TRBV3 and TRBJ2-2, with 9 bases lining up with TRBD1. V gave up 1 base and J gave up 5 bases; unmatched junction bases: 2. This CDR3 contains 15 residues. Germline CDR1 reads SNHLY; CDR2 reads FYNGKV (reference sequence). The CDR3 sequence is CASSLEGQGTGQLYF. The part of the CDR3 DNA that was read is TGTGCCAGCAGCTTAGAGGGACAGGGAACCGGGCAGCTCTAC.

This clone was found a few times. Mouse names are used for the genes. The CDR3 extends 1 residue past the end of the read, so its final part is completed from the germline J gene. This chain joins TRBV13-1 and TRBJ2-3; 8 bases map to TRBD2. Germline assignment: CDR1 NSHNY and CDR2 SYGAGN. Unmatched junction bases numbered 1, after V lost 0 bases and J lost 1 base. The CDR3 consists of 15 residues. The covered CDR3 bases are TGTGCCAGCAGTGATGTCTGGGGGGGTGCAGAAACGCTGTAT. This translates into CASSDVWGGAETLY. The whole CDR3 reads CASSDVWGGAETLYF.

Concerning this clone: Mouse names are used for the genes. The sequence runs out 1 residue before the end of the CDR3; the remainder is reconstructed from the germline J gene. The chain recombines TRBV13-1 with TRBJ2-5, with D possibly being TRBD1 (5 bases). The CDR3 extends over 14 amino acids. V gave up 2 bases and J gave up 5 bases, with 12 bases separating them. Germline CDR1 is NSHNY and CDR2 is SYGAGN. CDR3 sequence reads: CASSESGHSDTQYF. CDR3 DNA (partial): TGTGCCAGCAGTGAGAGCGGACACTCAGACACCCAGTAC.

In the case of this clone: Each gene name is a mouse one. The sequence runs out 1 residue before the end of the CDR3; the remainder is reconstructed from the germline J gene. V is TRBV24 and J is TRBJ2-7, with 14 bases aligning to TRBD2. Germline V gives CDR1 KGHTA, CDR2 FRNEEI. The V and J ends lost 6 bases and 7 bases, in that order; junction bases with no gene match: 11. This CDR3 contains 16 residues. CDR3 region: CASSQDPGLGGQEQYF. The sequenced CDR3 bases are TGTGCCAGCAGCCAAGATCCGGGACTGGGGGGGCAAGAACAGTAC.

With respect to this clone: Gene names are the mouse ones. CDR3: CASSRDANTEVFF. The CDR3 bases that were read are TGTGCCAGCAGTCGGGATGCAAACACAGAAGTCTTC. This rearrangement joins TRBV26 to TRBJ1-1, with D uncertain. The CDR3 goes on 1 residue after the read ends, and that part is filled in from the germline J gene. Germline lookup yields CDR1 KGHPV and CDR2 FQNQEV (reference sequence). This CDR3 contains 13 residues. The V end lost 4 bases, the J end lost 0 bases, and 6 bases lay between the germline ends.

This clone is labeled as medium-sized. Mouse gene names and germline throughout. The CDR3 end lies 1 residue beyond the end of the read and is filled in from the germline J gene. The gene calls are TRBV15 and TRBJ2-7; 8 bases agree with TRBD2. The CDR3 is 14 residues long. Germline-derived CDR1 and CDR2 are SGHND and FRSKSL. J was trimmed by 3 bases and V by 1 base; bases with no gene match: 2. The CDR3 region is CASSLGTGYYEQYF. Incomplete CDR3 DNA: TGTGCCAGCAGTTTAGGGACTGGGTACTATGAACAGTAC.

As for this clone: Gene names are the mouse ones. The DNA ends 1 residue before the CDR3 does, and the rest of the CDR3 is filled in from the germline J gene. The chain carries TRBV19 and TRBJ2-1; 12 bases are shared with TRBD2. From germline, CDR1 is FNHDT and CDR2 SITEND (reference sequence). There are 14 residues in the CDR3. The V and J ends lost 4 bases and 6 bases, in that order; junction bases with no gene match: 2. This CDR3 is CASSPTGGAAEQFF. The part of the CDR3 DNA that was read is TGTGCCAGCAGTCCGACTGGGGGGGCTGCTGAGCAGTTC. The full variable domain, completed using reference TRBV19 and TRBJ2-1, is GGIITQTPKFLIGQEGQKLTLKCQQNFNHDTMYWYRQDSGKGLRLIYYSITENDLQKGDLSEGYDASREKKSSFSLTVTSAQKNEMAVFLCASSPTGGAAEQFFGPGTRLTVL.

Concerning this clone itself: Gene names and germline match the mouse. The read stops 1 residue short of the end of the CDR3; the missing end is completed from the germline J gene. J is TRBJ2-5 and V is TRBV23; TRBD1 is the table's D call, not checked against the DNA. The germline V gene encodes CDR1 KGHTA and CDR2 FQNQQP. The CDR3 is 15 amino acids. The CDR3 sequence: CSSSQHRDRQDTQYF. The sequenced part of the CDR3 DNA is TGCTCCAGCAGTCAACACCGGGACAGACAAGACACCCAGTAC.

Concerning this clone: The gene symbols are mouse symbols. Incomplete CDR3 DNA: TGCTCCAGCAGTCTCCGACTGGTTGAAACGCTGTAT. As protein: CSSSLRLVETLY. The full CDR3 protein reads CSSSLRLVETLYF. This chain joins TRBV23 and TRBJ2-3; TRBD2 was called by the table and not checked on the DNA. From the germline J gene comes the end of the CDR3, since the read stops 1 residue before it. The CDR3 sequence is 13 residues long. The V gene's germline CDR1 is KGHTA and CDR2 FQNQQP.

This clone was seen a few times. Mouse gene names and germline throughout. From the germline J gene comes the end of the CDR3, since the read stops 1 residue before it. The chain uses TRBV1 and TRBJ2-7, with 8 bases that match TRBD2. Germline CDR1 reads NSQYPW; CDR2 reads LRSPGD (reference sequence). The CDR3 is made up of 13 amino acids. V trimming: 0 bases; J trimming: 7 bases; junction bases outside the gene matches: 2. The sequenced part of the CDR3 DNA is TGCACCTGCAGTGCAGACTGGGGGGACGAACAGTAC. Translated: CTCSADWGDEQY. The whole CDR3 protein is CTCSADWGDEQYF.

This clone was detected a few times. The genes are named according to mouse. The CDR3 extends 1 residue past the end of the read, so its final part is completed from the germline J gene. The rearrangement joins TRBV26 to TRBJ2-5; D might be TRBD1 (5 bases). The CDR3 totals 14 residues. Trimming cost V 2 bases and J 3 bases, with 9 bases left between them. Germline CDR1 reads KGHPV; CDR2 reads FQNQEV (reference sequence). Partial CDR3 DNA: TGTGCCAGCAGTCTGCTGGACATACAAGACACCCAGTAC. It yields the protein CASSLLDIQDTQY. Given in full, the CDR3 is CASSLLDIQDTQYF. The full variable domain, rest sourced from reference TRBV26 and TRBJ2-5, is NSKVIQTPRYLVKGQGQKAKMRCIPEKGHPVVFWYQQNKNNEFKFLINFQNQEVLQQIDMTEKRFSAECPSNSPCSLEIQSSEAGDSALYLCASSLLDIQDTQYFGPGTRLLVL.

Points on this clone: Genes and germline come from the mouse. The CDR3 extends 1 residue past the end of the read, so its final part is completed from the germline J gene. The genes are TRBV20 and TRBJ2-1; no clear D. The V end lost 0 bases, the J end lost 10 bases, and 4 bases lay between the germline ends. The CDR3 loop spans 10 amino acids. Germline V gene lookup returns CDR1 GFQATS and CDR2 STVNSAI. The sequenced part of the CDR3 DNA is TGTGGTGCTAGGGACTTCGAGCAGTTC. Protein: CGARDFEQF. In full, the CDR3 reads CGARDFEQFF.

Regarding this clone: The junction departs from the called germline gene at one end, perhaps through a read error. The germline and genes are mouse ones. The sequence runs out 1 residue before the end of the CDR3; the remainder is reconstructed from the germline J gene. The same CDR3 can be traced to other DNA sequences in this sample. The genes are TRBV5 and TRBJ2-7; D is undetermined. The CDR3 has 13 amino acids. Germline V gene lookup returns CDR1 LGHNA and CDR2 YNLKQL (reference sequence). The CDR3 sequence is CASSQESGYEQYF. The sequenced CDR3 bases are TGTGCCAGTAGCCAAGAAAGTGGGTATGAACAGTAC.

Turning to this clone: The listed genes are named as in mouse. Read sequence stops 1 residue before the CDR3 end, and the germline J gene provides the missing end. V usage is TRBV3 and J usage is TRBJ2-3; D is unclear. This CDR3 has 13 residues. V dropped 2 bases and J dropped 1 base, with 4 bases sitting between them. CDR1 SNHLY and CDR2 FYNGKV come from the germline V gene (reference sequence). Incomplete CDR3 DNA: TGTGCCAGCAGCTTATTGGGTGCAGAAACGCTGTAT. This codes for CASSLLGAETLY. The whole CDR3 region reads CASSLLGAETLYF.

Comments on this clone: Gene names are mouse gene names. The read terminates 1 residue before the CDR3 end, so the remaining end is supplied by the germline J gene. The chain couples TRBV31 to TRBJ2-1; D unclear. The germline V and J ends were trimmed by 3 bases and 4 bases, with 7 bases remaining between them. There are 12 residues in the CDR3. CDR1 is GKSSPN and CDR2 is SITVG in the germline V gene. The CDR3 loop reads CAWRHGYAEQFF. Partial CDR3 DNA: TGTGCCTGGAGACACGGTTATGCTGAGCAGTTC.

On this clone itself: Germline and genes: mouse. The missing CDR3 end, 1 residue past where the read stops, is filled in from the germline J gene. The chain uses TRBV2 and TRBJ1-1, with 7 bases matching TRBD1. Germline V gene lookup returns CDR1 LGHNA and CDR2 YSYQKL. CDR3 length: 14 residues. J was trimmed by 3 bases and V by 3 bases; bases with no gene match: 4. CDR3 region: CASSHPGTDTEVFF. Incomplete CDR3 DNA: TGTGCCAGCAGCCACCCCGGGACAGACACAGAAGTCTTC.

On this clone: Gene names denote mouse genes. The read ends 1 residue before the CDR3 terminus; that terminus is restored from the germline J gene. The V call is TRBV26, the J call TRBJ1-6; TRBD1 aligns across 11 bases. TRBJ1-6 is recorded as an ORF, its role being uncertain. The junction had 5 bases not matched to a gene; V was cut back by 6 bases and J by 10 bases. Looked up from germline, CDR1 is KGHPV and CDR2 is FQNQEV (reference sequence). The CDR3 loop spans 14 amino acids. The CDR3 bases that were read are TGTGCCAGCAGCCCCGGGACAGGGGGATCGCCCCTCTAC. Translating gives CASSPGTGGSPLY. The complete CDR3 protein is CASSPGTGGSPLYF.

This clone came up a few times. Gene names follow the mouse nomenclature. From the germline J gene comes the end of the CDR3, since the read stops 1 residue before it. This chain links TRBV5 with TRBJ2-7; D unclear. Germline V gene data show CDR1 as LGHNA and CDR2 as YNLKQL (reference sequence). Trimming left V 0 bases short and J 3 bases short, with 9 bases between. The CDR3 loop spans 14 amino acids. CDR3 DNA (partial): TGTGCCAGCAGCCAAGATTCACAACTCTATGAACAGTAC. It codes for CASSQDSQLYEQY. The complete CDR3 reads CASSQDSQLYEQYF.